A selection of T cell receptor beta chains follows, all from one sample in a study of blood T cell repertoires in COVID-19. Produced via immunoSEQ multiplex PCR; TCRdb's table is partial and in-frame only. The sample yields 200,000 to 300,000 clones, about 82% seen once. Material: peripheral blood. These receptors originate from a woman of 80 years or more with COVID-19, enrolled during active disease. The CDR3 runs from the conserved cysteine through the conserved F or W. The order of the fields is D gene, CDR3 length, J gene, V gene, clone size, CDR3 DNA, CDR3 protein. A D gene is named only where the DNA matches it firmly. The size of a clone is reported for some rows only, either as once, few or many, or as a class for expanded clones.

- 12 TRBJ1-2 TRBV2 - TGTACTTCAACTACAGGGACGTATGGCTACACCTTC CTSTTGTYGYTF
TRBD1 15 TRBJ2-5 TRBV6-1 once TGTGCCAGCAGTGAATGGCAGGGGGCAAAAGAGACCCAGTACTTC CASSEWQGAKETQYF
- 15 TRBJ1-1 TRBV6-2/TRBV6-3 once TGTGCCAGCAGTTACGTCGCAGGTGGTAACACTGAAGCTTTCTTT CASSYVAGGNTEAFF
TRBD1 13 TRBJ1-2 TRBV28 - TGTGCCAGCAGAGTTACAGGGGGCGTTGGCCTTGCTTTC CASRVTGGVGLAF
- 14 TRBJ1-1 TRBV5-1 - TGCGCCAGCAGCTTGTCATCGGGGAGCACTGAAGCTTTCTTT CASSLSSGSTEAFF
- 16 TRBJ2-3 TRBV9 - TGTGCCAGCAGCACAACGCGGGGCACTAGCACAGATACGCAGTATTTT CASSTTRGTSTDTQYF
TRBD1 15 TRBJ1-2 TRBV25-1 - TGTGCCAGCAGCGACCCGGGACAGCTCAACTATGGCTACACCTTC CASSDPGQLNYGYTF
TRBD2 16 TRBJ2-4 TRBV6-2/TRBV6-3 - TGTGCCAGCAGTTACGCAGGGGCTAGCGGGGGGAACATTCAGTACTTC CASSYAGASGGNIQYF
- 15 TRBJ1-6 TRBV3-1/TRBV3-2 - TGTGCCAGCAGGCCAAGCCGGGGGGCACATTCACCCCTCCACTTT CASRPSRGAHSPLHF
- 13 TRBJ1-2 TRBV11-3 - TGTGCCAGCAGCTTAGAAAGGGGATATGGCTACACCTTC CASSLERGYGYTF
- 15 TRBJ1-3 TRBV5-1 once TGCGCCAGCAGTTTGGACACCCGCTCAGGAAACACCATATATTTT CASSLDTRSGNTIYF
TRBD2 15 TRBJ2-3 TRBV19 - TGTGCCAGTAGTATGTCTAGCGGGGGATCAGATACGCAGTATTTT CASSMSSGGSDTQYF